This record concerns one TCR beta chain sequence. Its specificity is not known. From the 5' RACE reads, TCRdb called clonotypes with MiXCR, one entry per CDR3 protein. Among 80,000 to 95,000 distinct CDR3 sequences, approximately 23% were seen once, and the ten largest hold approximately 45%. The sample comes from a study of T-cell memory formation after mild COVID-19. Study-wide results and caveats: Day 15 to 85 contracting clones showed balanced CD4/CD8; day 15 to 37 expanders favored CD4+. Clones from the second wave (peaking day 37) had unconfirmed SARS-CoV-2 specificity.

Germline V gene sequence: CDR1 SEHNR, CDR2 FQNEAQ (reference sequence). Trimming shortened V by 5 bases and J by 5 bases, and 18 bases separated the two germline ends. CDR3 length: 15 amino acids. Source material: PBMCs or a T cell subset sorted from them (not recorded which). This sequence was found in a man between 18 and 29 years old who had mild COVID-19 (a few samples of this study predate the infection). Cell type and time point are not known. The rearrangement joins TRBV7-9 to TRBJ2-5; either TRBD1 or TRBD2 may fit D (5 bases each). The CDR3 sequence: CASSLGASEGETQYF. DNA of the CDR3: TGTGCCAGCAGCCTTGGGGCCTCTGAGGGGGAGACCCAGTACTTC.